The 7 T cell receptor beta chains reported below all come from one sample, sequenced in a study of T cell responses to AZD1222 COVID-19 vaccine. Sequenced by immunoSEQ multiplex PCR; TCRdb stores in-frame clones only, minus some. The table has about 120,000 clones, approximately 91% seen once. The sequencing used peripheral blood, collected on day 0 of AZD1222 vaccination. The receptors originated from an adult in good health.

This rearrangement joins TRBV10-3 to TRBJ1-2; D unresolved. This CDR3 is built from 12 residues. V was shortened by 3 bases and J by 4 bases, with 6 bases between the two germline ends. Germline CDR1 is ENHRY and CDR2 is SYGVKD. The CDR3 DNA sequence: TGTGCCATCAGTGACACCACCTATGGCTACACCTTC. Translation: CAISDTTYGYTF.

The CDR3 sequence is CASSRLGTSGGAPQYF. The CDR3 coding sequence is TGTGCCAGCAGTCGACTAGGGACTAGCGGGGGGGCTCCGCAGTATTTT. This sequence joins TRBV6-6 and TRBJ2-3; TRBD2 matches at 16 bases. Trimming removed 5 bases from V and 10 bases from J; junction bases left unmatched: 9. From germline, CDR1 is MNHNY and CDR2 SVGAGI (reference sequence). This CDR3 comprises 16 residues.

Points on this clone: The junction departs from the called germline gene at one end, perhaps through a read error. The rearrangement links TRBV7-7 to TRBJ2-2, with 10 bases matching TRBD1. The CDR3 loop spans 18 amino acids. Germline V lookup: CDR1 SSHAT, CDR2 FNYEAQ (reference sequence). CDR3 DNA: TGTGCTAGCAGCCCCATCGGGACAGGGGCTACGAACACCGGGGAGCTGTTTTTT. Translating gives CASSPIGTGATNTGELFF.

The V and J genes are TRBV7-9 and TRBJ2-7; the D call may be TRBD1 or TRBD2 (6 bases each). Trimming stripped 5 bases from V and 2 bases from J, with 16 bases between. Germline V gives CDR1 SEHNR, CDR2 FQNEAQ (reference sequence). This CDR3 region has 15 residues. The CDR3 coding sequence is TGTGCCAGCAGCCCCTTGGAGGGGGGCCCCTACGAGCAGTACTTC. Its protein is CASSPLEGGPYEQYF.

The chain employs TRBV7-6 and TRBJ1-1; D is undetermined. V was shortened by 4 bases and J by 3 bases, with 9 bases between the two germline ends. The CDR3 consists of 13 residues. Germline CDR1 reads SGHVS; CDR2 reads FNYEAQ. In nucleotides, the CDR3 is TGTGCCAGCAGCTATACGACGGACACTGAAGCTTTCTTT. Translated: CASSYTTDTEAFF.

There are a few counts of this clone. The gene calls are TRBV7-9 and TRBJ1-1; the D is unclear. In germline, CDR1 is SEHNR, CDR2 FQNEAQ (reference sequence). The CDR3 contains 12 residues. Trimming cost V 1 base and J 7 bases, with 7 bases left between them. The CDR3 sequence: CASSLVLIEAFF. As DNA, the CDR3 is TGTGCCAGCAGCTTAGTACTTATTGAAGCTTTCTTT.

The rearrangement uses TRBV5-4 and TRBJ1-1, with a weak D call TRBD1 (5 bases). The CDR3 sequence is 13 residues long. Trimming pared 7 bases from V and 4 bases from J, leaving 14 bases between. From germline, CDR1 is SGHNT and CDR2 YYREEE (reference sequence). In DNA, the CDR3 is TGTGCCAGCCGTCCAGGGACGGGCACTGAAGCTTTCTTT. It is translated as CASRPGTGTEAFF.